Sequencing of this T cell receptor beta chain was carried out in a study of cytomegalovirus exposure and HLA in healthy donors. Study-level results: Later analysis reportedly placed an Asian-associated ancestry cluster below the roughly 700-donor mean in N-insertions. According to reports, the classifier identified cytomegalovirus status with high specificity and sensitivity. A cluster of highly shared sequence variants was likely a sequencing artifact.

It was with 60 Vbeta and 13 Jbeta primers that the PCR ran. The repertoire was sequenced with immunoSEQ multiplex PCR; TCRdb's copy has only in-frame clones and lacks some. The data show 200,000 to 250,000 clones, around 89% seen once. With respect to this clone: Its cognate antigen is unknown.

The CDR3 is 13 amino acids. Per germline, CDR1 SGHDN and CDR2 FVKESK. Trimming took off 4 bases at V and 4 bases at J, with 7 bases between the two ends. The chain uses TRBV14 and TRBJ1-4; D remains ambiguous. The TCR comes from a young woman in good health and CMV-seronegative. The source material was PBMCs. The CDR3: CASSLGFNEKLFF. The DNA of the CDR3 is TGTGCCAGCAGCCTTGGCTTTAATGAAAAACTGTTTTTT. Looking up the rest from reference TRBV14 and TRBJ1-4 gives the full variable domain: EAGVTQFPSHSVIEKGQTVTLRCDPISGHDNLYWYRRVMGKEIKFLLHFVKESKQDESGMPNNRFLAERTGGTYSTLKVQPAELEDSGVYFCASSLGFNEKLFFGSGTQLSVL.